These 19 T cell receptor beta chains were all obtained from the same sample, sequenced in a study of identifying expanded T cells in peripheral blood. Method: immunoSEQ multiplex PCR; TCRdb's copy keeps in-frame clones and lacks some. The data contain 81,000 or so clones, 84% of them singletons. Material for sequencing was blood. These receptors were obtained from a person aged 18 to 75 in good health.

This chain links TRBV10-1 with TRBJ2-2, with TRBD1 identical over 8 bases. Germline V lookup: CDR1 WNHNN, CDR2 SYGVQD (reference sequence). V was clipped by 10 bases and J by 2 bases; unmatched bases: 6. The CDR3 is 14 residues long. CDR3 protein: CATSTGVNTGELFF. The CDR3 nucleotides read TGCGCCACTTCGACAGGGGTAAACACCGGGGAGCTGTTTTTT.

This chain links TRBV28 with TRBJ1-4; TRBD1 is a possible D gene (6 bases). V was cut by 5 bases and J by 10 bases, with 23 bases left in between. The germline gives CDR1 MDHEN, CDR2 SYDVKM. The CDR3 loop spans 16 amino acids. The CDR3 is CASSEHEGGESGKLFF. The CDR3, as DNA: TGTGCCAGCAGTGAACATGAGGGGGGCGAGTCTGGAAAACTGTTTTTT. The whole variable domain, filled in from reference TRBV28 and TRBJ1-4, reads DVKVTQSSRYLVKRTGEKVFLECVQDMDHENMFWYRQDPGLGLRLIYFSYDVKMKEKGDIPEGYSVSREKKERFSLILESASTNQTSMYLCASSEHEGGESGKLFFGSGTQLSVL.

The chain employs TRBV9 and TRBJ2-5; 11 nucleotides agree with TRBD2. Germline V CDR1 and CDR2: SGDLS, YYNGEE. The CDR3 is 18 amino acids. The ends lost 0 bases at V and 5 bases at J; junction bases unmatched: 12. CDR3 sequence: CASSVASATSGSGETQYF. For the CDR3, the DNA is TGTGCCAGCAGCGTAGCTTCAGCTACTAGCGGGAGTGGGGAGACCCAGTACTTC.

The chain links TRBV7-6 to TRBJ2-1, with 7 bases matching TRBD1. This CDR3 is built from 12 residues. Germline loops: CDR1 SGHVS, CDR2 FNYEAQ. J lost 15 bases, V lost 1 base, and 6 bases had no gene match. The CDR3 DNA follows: TGTGCCAGCAGCTTAGTATACGGGACAGTGTTCTTC. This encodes CASSLVYGTVFF. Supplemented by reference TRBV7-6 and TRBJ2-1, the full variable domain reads GAGVSQSPRYKVTKRGQDVALRCDPISGHVSLYWYRQALGQGPEFLTYFNYEAQQDKSGLPNDRFSAERPEGSISTLTIQRTEQRDSAMYRCASSLVYGTVFFGPGTRLTVL.

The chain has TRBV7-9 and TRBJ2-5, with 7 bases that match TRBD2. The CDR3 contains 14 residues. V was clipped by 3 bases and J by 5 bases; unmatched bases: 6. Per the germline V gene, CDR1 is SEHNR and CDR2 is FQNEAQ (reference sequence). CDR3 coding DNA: TGTGCCAGCAGCTTCAGCGGGGTCGGGGAGACCCAGTACTTC. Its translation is CASSFSGVGETQYF.

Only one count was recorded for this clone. The CDR3 DNA reads TGTGCCTGGAGTGTACGGGCAGCCGGAATGAACACTGAAGCTTTCTTT. It translates to CAWSVRAAGMNTEAFF. The chain combines TRBV30 with TRBJ1-1, with unresolved D. Germline CDR1 is GTSNPN and CDR2 is SVGIG (reference sequence). CDR3 length equals 16 residues. The V and J ends lost 0 bases and 0 bases respectively, with 14 bases between them.

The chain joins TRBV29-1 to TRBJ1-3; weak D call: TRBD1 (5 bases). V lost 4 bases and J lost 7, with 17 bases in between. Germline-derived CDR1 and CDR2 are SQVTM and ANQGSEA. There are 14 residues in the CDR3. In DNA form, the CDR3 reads TGCAGCGTTGCAAATCGACAGAGGAGCAACACCATATATTTT. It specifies CSVANRQRSNTIYF.

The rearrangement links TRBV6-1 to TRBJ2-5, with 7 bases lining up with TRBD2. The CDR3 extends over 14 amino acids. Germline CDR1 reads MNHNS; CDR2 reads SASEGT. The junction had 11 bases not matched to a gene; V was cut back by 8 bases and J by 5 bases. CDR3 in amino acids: CASRREGLSETQYF. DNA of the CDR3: TGTGCCAGCCGGAGGGAGGGTCTCTCTGAGACCCAGTACTTC.

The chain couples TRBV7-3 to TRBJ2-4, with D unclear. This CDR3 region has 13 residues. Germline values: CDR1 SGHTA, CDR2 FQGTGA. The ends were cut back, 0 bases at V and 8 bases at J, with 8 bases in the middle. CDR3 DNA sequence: TGTGCCAGCAGCTTAACGAATCAAGACATTCAGTACTTC. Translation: CASSLTNQDIQYF. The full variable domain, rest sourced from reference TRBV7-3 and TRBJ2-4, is GAGVSQTPSNKVTEKGKYVELRCDPISGHTALYWYRQSLGQGPEFLIYFQGTGAADDSGLPNDRFFAVRPEGSVSTLKIQRTERGDSAVYLCASSLTNQDIQYFGAGTRLSVL.

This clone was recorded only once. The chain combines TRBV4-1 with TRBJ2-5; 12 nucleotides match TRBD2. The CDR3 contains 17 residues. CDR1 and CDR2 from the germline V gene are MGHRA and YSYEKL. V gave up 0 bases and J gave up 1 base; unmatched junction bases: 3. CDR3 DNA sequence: TGCGCCAGCAGCCAAGACGGGACTAGCGGGTCCCAAGAGACCCAGTACTTC. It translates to CASSQDGTSGSQETQYF.

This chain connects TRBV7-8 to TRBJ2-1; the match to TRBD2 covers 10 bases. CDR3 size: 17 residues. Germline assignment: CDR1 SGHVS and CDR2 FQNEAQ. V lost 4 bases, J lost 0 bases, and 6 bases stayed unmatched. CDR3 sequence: CASSSNSGRPSYNEQFF. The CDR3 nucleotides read TGTGCCAGCAGCTCTAATAGCGGGAGGCCCTCCTACAATGAGCAGTTCTTC.

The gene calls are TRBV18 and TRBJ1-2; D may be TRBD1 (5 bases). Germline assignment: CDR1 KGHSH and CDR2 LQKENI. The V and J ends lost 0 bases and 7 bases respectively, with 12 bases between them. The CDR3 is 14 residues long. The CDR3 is CASSPPIQGLGYTF. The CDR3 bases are TGTGCCAGCTCACCACCGATCCAGGGCCTTGGCTACACCTTC.

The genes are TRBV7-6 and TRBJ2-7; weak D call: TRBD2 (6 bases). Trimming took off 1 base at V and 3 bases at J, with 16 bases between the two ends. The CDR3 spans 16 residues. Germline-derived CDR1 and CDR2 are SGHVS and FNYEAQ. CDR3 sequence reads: CASSLGGGAVGYEQYF. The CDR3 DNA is TGTGCCAGCAGCTTAGGGGGCGGGGCAGTCGGCTACGAGCAGTACTTC.

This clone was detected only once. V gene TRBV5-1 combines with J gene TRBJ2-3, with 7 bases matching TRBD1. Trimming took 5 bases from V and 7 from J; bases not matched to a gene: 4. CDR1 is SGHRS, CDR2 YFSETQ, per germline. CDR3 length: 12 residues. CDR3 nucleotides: TGCGCCAGCAGTGACAGGGAAAATACGCAGTATTTT. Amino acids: CASSDRENTQYF.

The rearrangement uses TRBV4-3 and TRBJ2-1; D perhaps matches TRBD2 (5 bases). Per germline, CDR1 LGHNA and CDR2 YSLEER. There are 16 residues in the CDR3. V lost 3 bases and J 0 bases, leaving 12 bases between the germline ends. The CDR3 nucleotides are TGCGCCAGCAGCCATGAGGGCTTGAGCTCCTACAATGAGCAGTTCTTC. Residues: CASSHEGLSSYNEQFF.

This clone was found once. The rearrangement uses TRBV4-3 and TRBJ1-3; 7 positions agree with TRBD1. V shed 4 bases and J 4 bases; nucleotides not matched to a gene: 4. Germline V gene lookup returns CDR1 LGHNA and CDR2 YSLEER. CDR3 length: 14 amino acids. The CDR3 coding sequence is TGCGCCAGCAGCCCAGGGGGGTTCGGAAACACCATATATTTT. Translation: CASSPGGFGNTIYF.

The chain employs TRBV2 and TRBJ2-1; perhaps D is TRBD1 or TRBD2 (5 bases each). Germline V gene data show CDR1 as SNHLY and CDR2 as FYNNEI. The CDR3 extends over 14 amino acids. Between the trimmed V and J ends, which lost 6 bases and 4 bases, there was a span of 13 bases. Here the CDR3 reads CASSHPGPYNEQFF. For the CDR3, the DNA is TGTGCCAGCAGCCACCCGGGACCATACAATGAGCAGTTCTTC.

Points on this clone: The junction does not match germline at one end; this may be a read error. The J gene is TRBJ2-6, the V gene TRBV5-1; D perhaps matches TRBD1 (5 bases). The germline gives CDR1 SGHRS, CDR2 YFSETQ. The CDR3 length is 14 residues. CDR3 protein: CASSRVPGANVLTF. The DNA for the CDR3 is TGTGCCAGCAGCAGGGTGCCTGGGGCCAACGTCCTGACTTTC.

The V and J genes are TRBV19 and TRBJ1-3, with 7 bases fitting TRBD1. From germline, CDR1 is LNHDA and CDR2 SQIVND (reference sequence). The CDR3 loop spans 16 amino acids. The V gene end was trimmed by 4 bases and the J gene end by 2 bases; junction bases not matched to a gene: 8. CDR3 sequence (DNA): TGTGCCAGTAGTACGAGCCTGACAGGGCCTGGAAACACCATATATTTT. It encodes CASSTSLTGPGNTIYF. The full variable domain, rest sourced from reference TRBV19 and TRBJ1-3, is DGGITQSPKYLFRKEGQNVTLSCEQNLNHDAMYWYRQDPGQGLRLIYYSQIVNDFQKGDIAEGYSVSREKKESFPLTVTSAQKNPTAFYLCASSTSLTGPGNTIYFGEGSWLTVV.